These 30 T cell receptor beta chains originate from one sample sequenced in a study of blood T cell repertoires in COVID-19. Only in-frame clones appear in the TCRdb table, and some are missing; sequencing was by immunoSEQ multiplex PCR. The table shows about 50,000 clones, with around 86% occurring only once. Sequenced sample: peripheral blood. All receptors derive from a man between 65 and 85 years old with active COVID-19.

The chain is built from TRBV5-4 and TRBJ2-2; 10 nucleotides line up with TRBD2. The CDR3 extends over 16 amino acids. Germline loops: CDR1 SGHNT, CDR2 YYREEE (reference sequence). After removal of 3 bases from V and 1 base from J, the junction contained 3 bases not matched to a gene. In DNA form, the CDR3 reads TGTGCCAGCAGCTCACCTAGCGGGAGGAACACCGGGGAGCTGTTTTTT. This sequence encodes CASSSPSGRNTGELFF.

This chain uses TRBV5-6 with TRBJ2-7; D possibly corresponds to TRBD1 (5 bases). There are 14 residues in the CDR3. The V gene's germline CDR1 is SGHDT and CDR2 YYEEEE. V was cut by 4 bases and J by 1 base, with 12 bases left in between. In DNA, the CDR3 is TGTGCCAGCAGCCTCTTGGGGCAGTCCTACGAGCAGTACTTC. It encodes CASSLLGQSYEQYF.

The chain couples TRBV6-5 to TRBJ1-1, with D hard to call. This CDR3 comprises 13 residues. Trimming pared 7 bases from V and 0 bases from J, leaving 9 bases between. CDR1 and CDR2 from the germline V gene are MNHEY and SVGAGI. The DNA for the CDR3 is TGTGCCAGCACTCGAGAATTGAACACTGAAGCTTTCTTT. It is translated as CASTRELNTEAFF.

V and J are TRBV5-4 and TRBJ1-6; the D gene is possibly TRBD1 (6 bases). From germline, CDR1 is SGHNT and CDR2 YYREEE (reference sequence). The germline V and J ends were trimmed by 3 bases and 10 bases, with 14 bases remaining between them. The CDR3 runs to 14 residues. CDR3 DNA sequence: TGTGCCAGCAGCTCGGGTGGACAGACCTCACCCCTCCACTTT. It codes for CASSSGGQTSPLHF. The full variable domain, completed using reference TRBV5-4 and TRBJ1-6, is ETGVTQSPTHLIKTRGQQVTLRCSSQSGHNTVSWYQQALGQGPQFIFQYYREEENGRGNFPPRFSGLQFPNYSSELNVNALELDDSALYLCASSSGGQTSPLHFGNGTRLTVT.

This clone has just a few counts. The chain has TRBV14 and TRBJ1-4; no clear D. In germline, CDR1 is SGHDN, CDR2 FVKESK. The ends were cut back, 1 base at V and 4 bases at J, with 13 bases in the middle. The CDR3 extends over 16 amino acids. CDR3 sequence reads: CASSQGEGNYNEKLFF. DNA of the CDR3: TGTGCCAGCAGCCAAGGAGAAGGAAACTATAATGAAAAACTGTTTTTT.

V usage is TRBV5-1 and J usage is TRBJ2-7, with 8 bases fitting TRBD1. This CDR3 is built from 15 residues. Trimming at V came to 8 bases and at J to 5 bases, leaving 15 bases not matched to a gene. Germline V gives CDR1 SGHRS, CDR2 YFSETQ. The CDR3 DNA follows: TGCGCCAGTGGGTCGAGACCGGGACAGGCGGACGAGCAGTACTTC. Protein product: CASGSRPGQADEQYF.

The chain employs TRBV27 and TRBJ2-5; a possible D gene is TRBD2 (5 bases). The germline gives CDR1 MNHEY, CDR2 SMNVEV (reference sequence). V was shortened by 10 bases and J by 3 bases, with 12 bases between the two germline ends. This CDR3 comprises 12 residues. CDR3 sequence reads: CAKGGYKETQYF. CDR3 sequence (DNA): TGTGCCAAAGGAGGCTACAAAGAGACCCAGTACTTC.

The chain uses TRBV7-2 and TRBJ2-5; the D gene is possibly TRBD2 (6 bases). The CDR3 sequence is 14 residues long. Trimming cost V 3 bases and J 3 bases, with 11 bases left between them. CDR1 SGHTA and CDR2 FQGNSA come from the germline V gene. CDR3: CASSFSGRKETQYF. In DNA, the CDR3 is TGTGCCAGCAGCTTCAGTGGGAGGAAAGAGACCCAGTACTTC.

J is TRBJ2-4 and V is TRBV12-3 or TRBV12-4, with 9 bases aligning to TRBD1. The CDR3 sequence is 13 residues long. V lost 3 bases and J lost 7; bases outside the gene matches: 1. The CDR3 DNA reads as TGTGCCAGCAGTTTTGGACAGGGGAACATTCAGTACTTC. Its translation: CASSFGQGNIQYF.

The V call is TRBV7-9, the J call TRBJ2-7; a possible D gene is TRBD2 (6 bases). The CDR3 has 13 residues. Germline CDR1 and CDR2: SEHNR and FQNEAQ (reference sequence). V was cut by 5 bases and J by 2 bases, with 10 bases left in between. In DNA form, the CDR3 reads TGTGCCAGCAGCCCCGGGGGACCCTACGAGCAGTACTTC. This gives the protein CASSPGGPYEQYF.

The table lists this clone with a count of one. V and J are TRBV9 and TRBJ2-5; a weak D match, TRBD1 (6 bases). The CDR3 has 15 amino acids. Germline V CDR1 and CDR2: SGDLS, YYNGEE. Trimming took 0 bases from V and 4 from J, leaving 13 bases between them. CDR3 sequence reads: CASSVASGGGETQYF. In nucleotides, the CDR3 is TGTGCCAGCAGCGTAGCGTCTGGGGGCGGAGAGACCCAGTACTTC.

The chain combines TRBV18 with TRBJ2-7; the match to TRBD1 covers 7 bases. The CDR3 contains 17 residues. Trimming removed 3 bases from V and 2 bases from J; junction bases left unmatched: 13. Germline-derived CDR1 and CDR2 are KGHSH and LQKENI. The CDR3 sequence: CASSPKDRDSVPYEQYF. The CDR3, as DNA: TGTGCCAGCTCACCCAAAGACCGGGACAGCGTACCCTACGAGCAGTACTTC.

V usage is TRBV7-9 and J usage is TRBJ2-3, with D possibly TRBD1 on 6 matching bases. The CDR3 contains 15 residues. CDR1 and CDR2 from the germline V gene are SEHNR and FQNEAQ (reference sequence). V was cut by 2 bases and J by 1 base, with 10 bases left in between. CDR3 DNA: TGTGCCAGCAGCTTAACTCAGGGGCGCACAGATACGCAGTATTTT. Its translation is CASSLTQGRTDTQYF.

Only a few counts were recorded for this clone. This chain connects TRBV5-1 to TRBJ1-4; 7 nucleotides agree with TRBD1. Trimming removed 0 bases from V and 7 bases from J; junction bases left unmatched: 6. Germline values: CDR1 SGHRS, CDR2 YFSETQ. This CDR3 comprises 15 residues. This chain's CDR3 is CASSLDRGGAEKLFF. CDR3 sequence (DNA): TGCGCCAGCAGCTTGGACAGGGGAGGCGCTGAAAAACTGTTTTTT. Using reference TRBV5-1 and TRBJ1-4 for the parts outside the CDR3, the full variable domain is KAGVTQTPRYLIKTRGQQVTLSCSPISGHRSVSWYQQTPGQGLQFLFEYFSETQRNKGNFPGRFSGRQFSNSRSEMNVSTLELGDSALYLCASSLDRGGAEKLFFGSGTQLSVL.

This clone was detected once. The J gene is TRBJ2-6, the V gene TRBV27; TRBD2 agrees at 8 bases. The CDR3 totals 14 residues. CDR1 and CDR2 (germline): MNHEY, SMNVEV (reference sequence). The V gene end was trimmed by 5 bases and the J gene end by 4 bases; junction bases not matched to a gene: 1. The CDR3 nucleotides read TGTGCCAGCAGTGGACTAGCCGGGGCCAACGTCCTGACTTTC. It codes for CASSGLAGANVLTF.

The V call is TRBV27, the J call TRBJ2-7; D perhaps matches TRBD2 (6 bases). CDR3 length: 16 residues. Trimming took off 2 bases at V and 5 bases at J, with 19 bases between the two ends. CDR1 is MNHEY, CDR2 SMNVEV, per germline (reference sequence). CDR3 protein: CASSLGGDHYPNEQYF. Written as DNA, the CDR3 is TGTGCCAGCAGTTTAGGAGGGGACCACTACCCTAACGAGCAGTACTTC.

The chain recombines TRBV6-2 or TRBV6-3 with TRBJ1-1; D gene uncertain. Germline V gene data show CDR1 as MNHEY and CDR2 as SVGEGT. Trimming took off 5 bases at V and 4 bases at J, with 11 bases between the two ends. This CDR3 is 13 amino acids long. This CDR3 reads CASSNSIFTEAFF. The DNA for the CDR3 is TGTGCCAGCAGTAACAGTATCTTCACTGAAGCTTTCTTT.

Only a few counts were recorded for this clone. The chain is built from TRBV5-8 and TRBJ2-1; TRBD2 aligns across 11 bases. The V and J ends lost 3 bases and 0 bases, in that order; junction bases with no gene match: 5. Germline CDR1 reads SGHTS; CDR2 reads YDEGEE. This CDR3 has 17 residues. CDR3 nucleotides: TGTGCCAGCAGCTCGGGACTAGCGGTCTACTCCTACAATGAGCAGTTCTTC. Its translation is CASSSGLAVYSYNEQFF.

This chain connects TRBV7-2 to TRBJ1-6; 9 bases map to TRBD1. With 5 bases clipped from V and 7 bases from J, the junction kept 6 bases outside the gene matches. This CDR3 has 15 amino acids. Germline V gene sequence: CDR1 SGHTA, CDR2 FQGNSA. CDR3 in DNA: TGTGCCAGCAGCGCCGAGACAGGGGGGAATTCACCCCTCCACTTT. Amino acid sequence: CASSAETGGNSPLHF.

The sample holds a few counts of this clone. V usage is TRBV13 and J usage is TRBJ2-2; D gene uncertain. The germline CDR1 and CDR2 sequences are PRHDT and FYEKMQ (reference sequence). The CDR3 runs 14 residues. Trimming removed 5 bases at V and 8 bases at J, with 15 bases between. CDR3 sequence (DNA): TGTGCCAGCAGCCCCTTGACATCCACTGGGGAGCTGTTTTTT. Protein product: CASSPLTSTGELFF.

The chain employs TRBV11-2 and TRBJ1-2; D is unresolved. The CDR3 runs to 16 residues. Germline V gene sequence: CDR1 SGHAT, CDR2 FQNNGV. V shed 1 base and J shed 5 bases, with 17 bases lying between them. The CDR3 region has the DNA TGTGCCAGCAGCTTAGGGGTCGAGGGAGGAAGGTATGGCTACACCTTC. Protein product: CASSLGVEGGRYGYTF.

This chain links TRBV10-3 with TRBJ2-4, with D tentatively TRBD1 (5 bases). This CDR3 has 16 residues. Per the germline V gene, CDR1 is ENHRY and CDR2 is SYGVKD. Trimming removed 2 bases from V and 6 bases from J, with 17 bases in between. The CDR3 is CAISEPRAGSGNIQYF. CDR3 in DNA: TGTGCCATCAGTGAGCCCCGGGCAGGGTCGGGAAACATTCAGTACTTC.

The chain links TRBV20-1 to TRBJ2-2, with 15 bases identical to TRBD2. Germline trimming cut 3 bases from V and 10 bases from J; bases unmatched to any gene: 3. This CDR3 contains 14 residues. Germline lookup yields CDR1 DFQATT and CDR2 SNEGSKA (reference sequence). The CDR3 is CSASRTSGGVELFF. Here the CDR3 DNA reads TGCAGTGCTAGTAGGACTAGCGGGGGGGTGGAGCTGTTTTTT.

The sample holds one count of this clone. V gene TRBV20-1 combines with J gene TRBJ1-1; D ambiguous. Germline loops: CDR1 DFQATT, CDR2 SNEGSKA (reference sequence). Between the trimmed V and J ends, which lost 6 bases and 8 bases, there was a span of 13 bases. The CDR3 length is 11 residues. The CDR3 loop is CSAPSLHEAFF. The CDR3 coding sequence is TGCAGTGCCCCTTCCTTACACGAAGCTTTCTTT.

The rearrangement joins TRBV3-1 (or the pseudogene TRBV3-2) to TRBJ2-5, with D possibly matching TRBD2 (6 bases). V lost 4 bases and J 2 bases, leaving 11 bases between the germline ends. The CDR3 totals 14 residues. Germline V lookup: CDR1 LGHDT, CDR2 YNNKEL (reference sequence). CDR3 loop: CASSPGVRQETQYF. The DNA for the CDR3 is TGTGCCAGCAGCCCGGGGGTTAGGCAAGAGACCCAGTACTTC.

V is TRBV28 and J is TRBJ2-7; D perhaps matches TRBD2 (6 bases). The CDR3 is made up of 14 amino acids. V shed 5 bases and J shed 1 base, with 12 bases lying between them. Germline CDR1 is MDHEN and CDR2 is SYDVKM. CDR3 DNA sequence: TGTGCCAGCAGTCCGCTAGCGACGTCCTACGAGCAGTACTTC. It encodes CASSPLATSYEQYF.

This rearrangement joins TRBV2 to TRBJ2-2; 9 bases map to TRBD1. CDR1 is SNHLY and CDR2 is FYNNEI in the germline V gene. V lost 8 bases to trimming and J lost 3 bases; unmatched junction nucleotides: 10. The CDR3 runs to 16 residues. CDR3: CASGGPGQGDTGELFF. The CDR3, as DNA: TGTGCCAGCGGGGGACCGGGACAGGGAGACACCGGGGAGCTGTTTTTT.

The chain joins TRBV5-8 to TRBJ1-1; 8 bases map to TRBD1. This CDR3 spans 14 amino acids. Unmatched junction bases numbered 5, after V lost 4 bases and J lost 3 bases. Per the germline V gene, CDR1 is SGHTS and CDR2 is YDEGEE. The CDR3 region is CASSPGGMYTEAFF. The CDR3, as DNA: TGTGCCAGCAGCCCAGGGGGCATGTACACTGAAGCTTTCTTT.

This clone was recorded only once. This chain uses TRBV28 with TRBJ2-5; D may be TRBD1 (6 bases). This CDR3 contains 13 residues. V was clipped by 8 bases and J by 3 bases, with 13 bases between them. Germline V gene lookup returns CDR1 MDHEN and CDR2 SYDVKM. CDR3: CASGGLSEETQYF. In nucleotides, the CDR3 is TGTGCCAGCGGGGGCCTCTCCGAAGAGACCCAGTACTTC.

The chain carries TRBV5-6 and TRBJ1-2, with 7 positions matching TRBD1. This CDR3 is built from 16 residues. J lost 4 bases, V lost 4 bases, and 13 bases had no gene match. CDR1 and CDR2 from the germline V gene are SGHDT and YYEEEE. CDR3 DNA: TGTGCCAGCAGCCCTACAGGGGAGGAGGGCTCCTATGGCTACACCTTC. Translated, it gives CASSPTGEEGSYGYTF.